This TCR beta chain originates from a study of identifying expanded T cells in peripheral blood. Unmatched junction bases numbered 5, after V lost 4 bases and J lost 4 bases. The CDR3 contains 16 residues. Germline V gene sequence: CDR1 SGHRS, CDR2 YFSETQ. Healthy donors had no documented immune events, such as infections, while sampled. Clones were read by immunoSEQ multiplex PCR, and TCRdb kept only the in-frame ones, dropping some. Among tens of thousands of clones listed, 88% were seen once. Study findings and constraints: Across healthy donors, higher total template counts meant significantly greater roughly two-week count variance. Differentially abundant clones: roughly 1.3 between replicates, roughly 16 at around 14 days, less than 20 at four.

There are a few counts of this clone. Its antigen is unknown. The V and J genes are TRBV5-1 and TRBJ2-2; 12 positions agree with TRBD2. The sample comprised blood. The receptor was derived from a person between 18 and 75 years old in good health. The CDR3 nucleotides are TGCGCCAGCAGCAAGCTAGCGGGGGGGCCCACCGGGGAGCTGTTTTTT. Protein: CASSKLAGGPTGELFF.